These T cell receptor beta chains were read from a single sample in a study of cytomegalovirus exposure and HLA in healthy donors. Clones were sequenced by immunoSEQ multiplex PCR, and TCRdb holds only the in-frame ones, with some missing. The repertoire has about 180,000 clones, about 89% of them found once; the top ten carry 2% to 3%. The sample consisted of PBMCs. The receptors were sampled from a man aged 18 to 30 in good health and CMV-seropositive. Both conserved end residues are part of each CDR3. A D gene is named only where the DNA matches it firmly. Expanded clones get a size class; other rows say once, few or many, or leave the size out.

J: TRBJ1-1
V: TRBV6-5
D: .
size: .
DNA: TGTGCCAGCAGTCCGACCAACTACGGGACTGAAGCTTTCTTT
CDR3: CASSPTNYGTEAFF

J: TRBJ2-7
V: TRBV18
D: TRBD1
size: .
DNA: TGTGCCAGCTCACCCGGGACAGGGTACTACGAGCAGTACTTC
CDR3: CASSPGTGYYEQYF

J: TRBJ2-7
V: TRBV19
D: .
size: .
DNA: TGTGCCAGTAGTATTACAGGGACCCACGAGCAGTACTTC
CDR3: CASSITGTHEQYF

J: TRBJ2-3
V: TRBV4-3
D: .
size: .
DNA: TGCGCCAGCAGCCAAGAAGGCGTGGGGGGATATACGCAGTATTTT
CDR3: CASSQEGVGGYTQYF

J: TRBJ2-7
V: TRBV7-9
D: TRBD1
size: few
DNA: TGTGCCAGCAGCCCCGGGACAGGGGGCCTGAGCGAGCAGTACTTC
CDR3: CASSPGTGGLSEQYF

J: TRBJ2-3
V: TRBV4-3
D: .
size: .
DNA: TGCGCCAGCAGCCAAGATTGGCGGGGAAGGACAGATACGCAGTATTTT
CDR3: CASSQDWRGRTDTQYF

J: TRBJ1-5
V: TRBV5-1
D: TRBD1
size: once
DNA: TGCGCCAGCAGCTTAGCAGGGGGTAACGTGCCCCAGCATTTT
CDR3: CASSLAGGNVPQHF

J: TRBJ1-1
V: TRBV5-1
D: .
size: .
DNA: TGCGCCAGCAGCTTGGGACAGATGAACACTGAAGCTTTCTTT
CDR3: CASSLGQMNTEAFF

J: TRBJ2-7
V: TRBV11-2
D: .
size: .
DNA: TGTGCCAGCAGCTTAGTTTACCTCAGCTCCTACGAGCAGTACTTC
CDR3: CASSLVYLSSYEQYF

J: TRBJ2-5
V: TRBV2
D: TRBD1
size: .
DNA: TGTGCCAGCAGTGTAACAGGGGGATCCAAGACCCAGTACTTC
CDR3: CASSVTGGSKTQYF

J: TRBJ1-2
V: TRBV2
D: .
size: .
DNA: TGTGCCAGCAGTGATGCAGGGGAAGGGGCCTATGGCTACACCTTC
CDR3: CASSDAGEGAYGYTF

J: TRBJ1-5
V: TRBV28
D: .
size: .
DNA: TGTGCCAGCAGTCCGGGACTTACAAATCAGCCCCAGCATTTT
CDR3: CASSPGLTNQPQHF

J: TRBJ2-3
V: TRBV5-4
D: .
size: .
DNA: TGTGCCAGCAGCTTGTGGGGGGGCGGGGTTAGCACAGATACGCAGTATTTT
CDR3: CASSLWGGGVSTDTQYF

J: TRBJ1-2
V: TRBV6-5
D: .
size: .
DNA: TGTGCCAGCAGGCGCGATTCTAACTATGGCTACACCTTC
CDR3: CASRRDSNYGYTF

J: TRBJ2-7
V: TRBV7-9
D: TRBD2
size: .
DNA: TGTGCCAGCCAGGGACTAGCGGGAGGCCCCCACGAGCAGTACTTC
CDR3: CASQGLAGGPHEQYF

J: TRBJ2-1
V: TRBV4-2
D: .
size: many
DNA: TGTGCCAGCAGCCAACTGGGGGAGGCCTACAATGAGCAGTTCTTC
CDR3: CASSQLGEAYNEQFF

J: TRBJ2-7
V: TRBV7-2
D: .
size: few
DNA: TGTGCCACACTAGGTGTTCGGACCAACTACGAGCAGTACTTC
CDR3: CATLGVRTNYEQYF

J: TRBJ2-5
V: TRBV5-1
D: .
size: .
DNA: TGCGCCAGCAGCTCTGACCCCGGGGACCAAGAGACCCAGTACTTC
CDR3: CASSSDPGDQETQYF

J: TRBJ1-2
V: TRBV12-5
D: .
size: once
DNA: TGTGCTAGTGGTTTAGGGAGGGTCTACACCTTC
CDR3: CASGLGRVYTF

J: TRBJ2-3
V: TRBV9
D: .
size: .
DNA: TGTGCCAGCAGCGCGAGAGGAAACACAGATACGCAGTATTTT
CDR3: CASSARGNTDTQYF

J: TRBJ2-3
V: TRBV10-3
D: .
size: .
DNA: TGTGCCATCAACCCTCGAGCGGGCCGCACAGATACGCAGTATTTT
CDR3: CAINPRAGRTDTQYF

J: TRBJ2-3
V: TRBV28
D: TRBD1
size: once
DNA: TGTGCCAGCAGTCCCGGGACAGCTACCACAGATACGCAGTATTTT
CDR3: CASSPGTATTDTQYF

J: TRBJ2-7
V: TRBV13
D: .
size: once
DNA: TGTGCCAGCAGCTCGTACTACGAGCAGTACTTC
CDR3: CASSSYYEQYF

J: TRBJ2-5
V: TRBV18
D: .
size: .
DNA: TGTGCCAGCTCGGGGGGACAGCAAGAGACCCAGTACTTC
CDR3: CASSGGQQETQYF

J: TRBJ2-5
V: TRBV5-1
D: .
size: .
DNA: TGCGCCAGCACCCGAACTAGCCCGCAAGAGACCCAGTACTTC
CDR3: CASTRTSPQETQYF

J: TRBJ2-7
V: TRBV27
D: .
size: .
DNA: TGTGCCAGCAGGCCCACAGGGGGGGAAGAGCAGTACTTC
CDR3: CASRPTGGEEQYF